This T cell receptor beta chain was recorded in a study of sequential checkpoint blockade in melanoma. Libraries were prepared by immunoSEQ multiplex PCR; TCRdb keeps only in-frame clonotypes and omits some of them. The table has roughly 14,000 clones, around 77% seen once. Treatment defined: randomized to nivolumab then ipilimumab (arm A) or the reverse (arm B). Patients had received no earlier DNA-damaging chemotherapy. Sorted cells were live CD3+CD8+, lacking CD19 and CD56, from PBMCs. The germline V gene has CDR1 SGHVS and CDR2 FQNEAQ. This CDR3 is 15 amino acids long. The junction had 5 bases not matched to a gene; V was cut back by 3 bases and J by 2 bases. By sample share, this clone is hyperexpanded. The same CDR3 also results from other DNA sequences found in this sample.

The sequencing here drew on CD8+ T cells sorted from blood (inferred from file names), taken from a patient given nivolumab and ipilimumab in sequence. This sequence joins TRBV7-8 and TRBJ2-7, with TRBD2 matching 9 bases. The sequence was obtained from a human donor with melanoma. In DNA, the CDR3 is TGTGCCAGCAGCTTTGGGCCTAGCGGGACCTACGAGCAGTACTTC. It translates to CASSFGPSGTYEQYF.